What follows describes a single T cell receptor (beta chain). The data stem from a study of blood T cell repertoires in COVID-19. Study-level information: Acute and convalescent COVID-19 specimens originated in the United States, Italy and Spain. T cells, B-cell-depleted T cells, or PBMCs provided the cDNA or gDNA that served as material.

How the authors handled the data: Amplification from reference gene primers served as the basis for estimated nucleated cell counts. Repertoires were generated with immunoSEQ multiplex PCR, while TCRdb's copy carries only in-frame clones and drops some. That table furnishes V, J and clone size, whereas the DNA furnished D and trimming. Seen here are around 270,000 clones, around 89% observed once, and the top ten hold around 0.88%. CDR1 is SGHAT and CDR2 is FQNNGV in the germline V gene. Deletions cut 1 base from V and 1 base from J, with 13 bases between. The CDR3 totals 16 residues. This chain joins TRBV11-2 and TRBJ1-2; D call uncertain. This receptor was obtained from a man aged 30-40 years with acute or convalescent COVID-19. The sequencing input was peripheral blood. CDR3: CASSLGVANFNYGYTF. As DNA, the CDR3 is TGTGCCAGCAGCTTAGGAGTTGCTAACTTTAACTATGGCTACACCTTC.